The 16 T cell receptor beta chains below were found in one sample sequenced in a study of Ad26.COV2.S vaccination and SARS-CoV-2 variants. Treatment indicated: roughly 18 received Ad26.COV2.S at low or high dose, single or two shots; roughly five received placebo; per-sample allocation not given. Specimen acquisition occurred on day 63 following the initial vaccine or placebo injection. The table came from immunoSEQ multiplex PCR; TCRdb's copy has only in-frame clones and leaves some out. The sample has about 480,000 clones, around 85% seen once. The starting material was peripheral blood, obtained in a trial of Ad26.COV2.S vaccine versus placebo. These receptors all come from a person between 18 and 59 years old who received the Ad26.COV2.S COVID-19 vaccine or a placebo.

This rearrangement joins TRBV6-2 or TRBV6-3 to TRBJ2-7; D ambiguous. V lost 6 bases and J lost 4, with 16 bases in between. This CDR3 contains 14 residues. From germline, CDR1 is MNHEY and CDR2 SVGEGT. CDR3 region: CASSVKTGPYEQYF. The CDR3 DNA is TGTGCCAGCAGCGTAAAAACCGGGCCTTACGAGCAGTACTTC.

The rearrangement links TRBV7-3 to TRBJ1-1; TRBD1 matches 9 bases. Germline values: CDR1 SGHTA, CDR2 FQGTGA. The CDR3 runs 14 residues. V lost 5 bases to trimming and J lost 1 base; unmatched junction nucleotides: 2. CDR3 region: CASSVGQGNTEAFF. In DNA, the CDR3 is TGTGCCAGCAGCGTGGGACAGGGGAACACTGAAGCTTTCTTT.

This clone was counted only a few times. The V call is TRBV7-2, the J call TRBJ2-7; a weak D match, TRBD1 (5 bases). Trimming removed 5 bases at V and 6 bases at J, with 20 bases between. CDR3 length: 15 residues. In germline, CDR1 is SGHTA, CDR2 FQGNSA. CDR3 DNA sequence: TGTGCCAGCAGCCCAACCCGGCAGGGTTTGGGCGAGCAGTACTTC. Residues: CASSPTRQGLGEQYF. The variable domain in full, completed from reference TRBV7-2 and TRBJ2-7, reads GAGVSQSPSNKVTEKGKDVELRCDPISGHTALYWYRQSLGQGLEFLIYFQGNSAPDKSGLPSDRFSAERTGGSVSTLTIQRTQQEDSAVYLCASSPTRQGLGEQYFGPGTRLTVT.

The CDR3 DNA sequence: TGCAGCGTTGAAGCCCCCGGGACAGGGGGTGGCGAGCAGTACTTC. Encoded protein: CSVEAPGTGGGEQYF. V is TRBV29-1 and J is TRBJ2-7; TRBD1 agrees at 11 bases. Trimming took 1 base from V and 6 from J; bases not matched to a gene: 8. The CDR3 is 15 residues long. Germline V CDR1 and CDR2: SQVTM, ANQGSEA.

CDR3 nucleotide sequence: TGCAGCGCGTGCGGGCTAATGAACACTGAAGCTTTCTTT. Residues: CSACGLMNTEAFF. The chain employs TRBV29-1 and TRBJ1-1; D is unclear. Germline CDR1 reads SQVTM; CDR2 reads ANQGSEA. The germline V and J ends were trimmed by 7 bases and 0 bases, with 12 bases remaining between them. The length of the CDR3 is 13 residues.

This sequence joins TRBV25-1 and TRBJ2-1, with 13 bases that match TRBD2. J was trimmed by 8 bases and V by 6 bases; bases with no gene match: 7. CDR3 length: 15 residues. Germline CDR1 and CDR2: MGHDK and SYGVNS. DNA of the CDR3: TGTGCCAGCAGCCCGGGACTAGCGGGAAGGTATGAGCAGTTCTTC. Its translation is CASSPGLAGRYEQFF.

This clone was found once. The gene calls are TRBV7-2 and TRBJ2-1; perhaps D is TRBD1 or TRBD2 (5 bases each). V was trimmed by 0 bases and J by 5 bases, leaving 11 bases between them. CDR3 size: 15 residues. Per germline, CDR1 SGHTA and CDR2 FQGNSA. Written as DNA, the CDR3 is TGTGCCAGCAGCTTAGCAGGCCTGGGACACAATGAGCAGTTCTTC. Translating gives CASSLAGLGHNEQFF.

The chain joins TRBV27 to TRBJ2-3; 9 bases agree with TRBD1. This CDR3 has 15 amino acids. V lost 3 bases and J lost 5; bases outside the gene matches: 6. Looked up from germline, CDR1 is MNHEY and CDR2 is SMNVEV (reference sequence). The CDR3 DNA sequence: TGTGCCAGCAGTTTTGAGGGACAGGGCGGAGATACGCAGTATTTT. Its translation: CASSFEGQGGDTQYF.

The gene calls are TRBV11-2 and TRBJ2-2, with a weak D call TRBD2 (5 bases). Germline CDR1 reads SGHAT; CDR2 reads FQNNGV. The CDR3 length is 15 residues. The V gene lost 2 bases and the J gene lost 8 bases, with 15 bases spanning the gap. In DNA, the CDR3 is TGTGCCAGCAGCTTAAGACTACCAACCGGGGGGGAGCTGTTTTTT. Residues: CASSLRLPTGGELFF.

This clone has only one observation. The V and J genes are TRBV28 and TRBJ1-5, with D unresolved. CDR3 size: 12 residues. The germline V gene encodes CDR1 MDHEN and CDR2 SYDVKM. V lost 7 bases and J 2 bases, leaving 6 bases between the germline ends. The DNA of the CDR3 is TGTGCCAGCAAGAGTGGCAATCAGCCCCAGCATTTT. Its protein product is CASKSGNQPQHF.

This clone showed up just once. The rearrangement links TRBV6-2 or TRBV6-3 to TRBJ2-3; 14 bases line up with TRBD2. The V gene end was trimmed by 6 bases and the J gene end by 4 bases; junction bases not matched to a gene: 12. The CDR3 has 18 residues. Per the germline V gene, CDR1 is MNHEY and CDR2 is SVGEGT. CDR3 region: CASSLLGLAGANSDTQYF. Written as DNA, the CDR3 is TGTGCCAGCAGCCTCCTGGGACTAGCGGGAGCAAACTCAGATACGCAGTATTTT.

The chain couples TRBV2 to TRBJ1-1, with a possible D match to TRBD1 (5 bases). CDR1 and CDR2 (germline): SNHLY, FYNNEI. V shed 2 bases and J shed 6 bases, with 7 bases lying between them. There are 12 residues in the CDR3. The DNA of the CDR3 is TGTGCCAGCAGTGAAATGGGGGCTGAAGCTTTCTTT. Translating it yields CASSEMGAEAFF. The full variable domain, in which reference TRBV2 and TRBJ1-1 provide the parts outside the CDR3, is EPEVTQTPSHQVTQMGQEVILRCVPISNHLYFYWYRQILGQKVEFLVSFYNNEISEKSEIFDDQFSVERPDGSNFTLKIRSTKLEDSAMYFCASSEMGAEAFFGQGTRLTVV.

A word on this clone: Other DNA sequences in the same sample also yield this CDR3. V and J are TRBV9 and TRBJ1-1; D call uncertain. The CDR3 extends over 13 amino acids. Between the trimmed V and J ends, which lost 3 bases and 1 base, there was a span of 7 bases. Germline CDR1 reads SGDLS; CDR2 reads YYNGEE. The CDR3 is CASSGAGNTEAFF. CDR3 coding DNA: TGTGCCAGCAGCGGAGCCGGGAACACTGAAGCTTTCTTT.

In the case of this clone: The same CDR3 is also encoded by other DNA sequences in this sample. As DNA, the CDR3 is TGTGCCAGCAGCCAGGACAGCTATGGCTACACCTTC. It yields the protein CASSQDSYGYTF. V is TRBV3-1 (or the pseudogene TRBV3-2) and J is TRBJ1-2; tentative D call: TRBD1 (6 bases). Germline V gene sequence: CDR1 LGHDT, CDR2 YNNKEL (reference sequence). This CDR3 is built from 12 residues. Trimming pared 3 bases from V and 4 bases from J, leaving 6 bases between.

The CDR3: CASRPSASGTEAFF. CDR3 nucleotide sequence: TGTGCCAGCAGACCCTCGGCCTCGGGCACTGAAGCTTTCTTT. The chain has TRBV27 and TRBJ1-1; D ambiguous. Germline V lookup: CDR1 MNHEY, CDR2 SMNVEV (reference sequence). V lost 6 bases and J lost 4, with 15 bases in between. The CDR3 runs 14 residues.

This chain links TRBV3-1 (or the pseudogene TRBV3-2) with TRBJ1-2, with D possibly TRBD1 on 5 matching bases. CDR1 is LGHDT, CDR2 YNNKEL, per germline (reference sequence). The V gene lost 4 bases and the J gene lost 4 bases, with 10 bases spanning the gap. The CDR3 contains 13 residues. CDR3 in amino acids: CASSPGRIYGYTF. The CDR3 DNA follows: TGTGCCAGCAGCCCGGGGCGGATCTATGGCTACACCTTC.